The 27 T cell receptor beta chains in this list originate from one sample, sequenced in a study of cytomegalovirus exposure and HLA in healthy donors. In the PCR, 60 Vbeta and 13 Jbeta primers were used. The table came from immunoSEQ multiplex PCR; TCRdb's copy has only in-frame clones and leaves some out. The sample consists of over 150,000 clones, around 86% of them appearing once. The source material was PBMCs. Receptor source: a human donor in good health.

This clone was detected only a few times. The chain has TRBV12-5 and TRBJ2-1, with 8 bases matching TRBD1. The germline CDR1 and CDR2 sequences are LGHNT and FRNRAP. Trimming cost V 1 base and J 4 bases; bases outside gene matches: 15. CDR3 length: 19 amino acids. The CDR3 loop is CASGLAPKETGTGYNEQFF. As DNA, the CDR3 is TGTGCTAGTGGTTTGGCACCCAAAGAGACCGGGACAGGATACAATGAGCAGTTCTTC.

The CDR3 DNA reads TGTGCCAGCAGCTTGTTCCTTCGAACCGGGACAGGGACGGGCAATGAGCAGTTCTTC. Translating gives CASSLFLRTGTGTGNEQFF. The chain recombines TRBV5-6 with TRBJ2-1; 9 bases line up with TRBD1. Trimming cost V 1 base and J 6 bases; bases outside gene matches: 17. This CDR3 has 19 amino acids. The germline CDR1 and CDR2 sequences are SGHDT and YYEEEE.

CDR3 nucleotides: TGTGCCAGCAGCTTAGCAAGACGCGGGACAGGGCTTGACTATGGCTACACCTTC. It encodes CASSLARRGTGLDYGYTF. The chain joins TRBV7-8 to TRBJ1-2; TRBD1 agrees at 9 bases. The CDR3 is made up of 18 amino acids. V shed 0 bases, J shed 3 bases, and the junction held 11 bases outside the gene matches. Germline assignment: CDR1 SGHVS and CDR2 FQNEAQ.

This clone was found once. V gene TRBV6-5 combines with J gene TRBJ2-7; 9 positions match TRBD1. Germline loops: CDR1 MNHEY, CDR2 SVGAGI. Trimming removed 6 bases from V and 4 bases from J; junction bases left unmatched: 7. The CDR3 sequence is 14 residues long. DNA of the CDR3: TGTGCCAGCAGCGAGACAGGGGGATGGTACGAGCAGTACTTC. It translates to CASSETGGWYEQYF.

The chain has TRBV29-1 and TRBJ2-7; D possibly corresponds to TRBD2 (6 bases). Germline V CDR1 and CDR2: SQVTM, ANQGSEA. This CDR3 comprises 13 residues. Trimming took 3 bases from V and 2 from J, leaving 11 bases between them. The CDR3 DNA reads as TGCAGCGTTGAGGGACTTTTACCCTACGAGCAGTACTTC. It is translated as CSVEGLLPYEQYF.

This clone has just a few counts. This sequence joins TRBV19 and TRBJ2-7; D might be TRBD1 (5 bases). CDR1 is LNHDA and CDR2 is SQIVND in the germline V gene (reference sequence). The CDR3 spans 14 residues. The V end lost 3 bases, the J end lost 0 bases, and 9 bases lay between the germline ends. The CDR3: CASSINGHSYEQYF. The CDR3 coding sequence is TGTGCCAGTAGTATTAACGGACACTCCTACGAGCAGTACTTC.

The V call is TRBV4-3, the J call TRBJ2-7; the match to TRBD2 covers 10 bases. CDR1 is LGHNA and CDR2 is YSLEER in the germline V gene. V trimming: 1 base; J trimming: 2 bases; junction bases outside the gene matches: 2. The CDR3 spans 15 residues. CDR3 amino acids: CASSQATSGAYEQYF. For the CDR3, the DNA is TGCGCCAGCAGCCAAGCAACTAGCGGGGCCTACGAGCAGTACTTC.

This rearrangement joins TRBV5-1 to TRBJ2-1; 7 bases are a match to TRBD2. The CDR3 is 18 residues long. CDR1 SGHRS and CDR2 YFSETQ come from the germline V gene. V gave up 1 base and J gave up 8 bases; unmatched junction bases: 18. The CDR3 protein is CASSLSWVGRGTVHEQFF. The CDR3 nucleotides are TGCGCCAGCAGCTTGAGTTGGGTCGGGCGGGGGACGGTCCATGAGCAGTTCTTC.

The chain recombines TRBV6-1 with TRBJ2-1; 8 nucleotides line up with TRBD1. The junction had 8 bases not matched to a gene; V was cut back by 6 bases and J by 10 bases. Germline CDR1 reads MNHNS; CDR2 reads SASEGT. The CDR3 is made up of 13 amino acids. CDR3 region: CASRRTGIGEQFF. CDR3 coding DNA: TGTGCCAGCAGACGGACAGGGATCGGGGAGCAGTTCTTC.

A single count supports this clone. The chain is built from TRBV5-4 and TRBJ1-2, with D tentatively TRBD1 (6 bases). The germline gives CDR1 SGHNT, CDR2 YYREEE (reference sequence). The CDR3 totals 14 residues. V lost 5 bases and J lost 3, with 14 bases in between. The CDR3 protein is CASRLAGAYYGYTF. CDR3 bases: TGTGCCAGCAGGCTTGCGGGGGCCTACTATGGCTACACCTTC.

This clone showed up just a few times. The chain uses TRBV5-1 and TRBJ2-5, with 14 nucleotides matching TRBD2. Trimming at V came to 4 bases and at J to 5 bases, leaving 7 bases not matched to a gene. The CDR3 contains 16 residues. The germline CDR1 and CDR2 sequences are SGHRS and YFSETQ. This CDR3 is CASSLATSGGEETQYF. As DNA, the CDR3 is TGCGCCAGCAGCCTAGCGACTAGCGGGGGGGAGGAGACCCAGTACTTC.

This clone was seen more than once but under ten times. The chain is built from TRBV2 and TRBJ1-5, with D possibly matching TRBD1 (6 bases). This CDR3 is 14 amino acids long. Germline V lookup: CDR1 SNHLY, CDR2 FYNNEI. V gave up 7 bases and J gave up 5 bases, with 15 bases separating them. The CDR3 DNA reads TGTGCCAGCACAAACCTACAGGGAGATCAGCCCCAGCATTTT. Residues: CASTNLQGDQPQHF.

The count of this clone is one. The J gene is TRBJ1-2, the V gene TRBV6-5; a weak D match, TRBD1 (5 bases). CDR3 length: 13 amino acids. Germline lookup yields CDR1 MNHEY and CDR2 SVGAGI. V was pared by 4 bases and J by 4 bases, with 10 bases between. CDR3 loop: CASSWGRSYGYTF. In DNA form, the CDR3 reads TGTGCCAGCAGTTGGGGCAGATCCTATGGCTACACCTTC.

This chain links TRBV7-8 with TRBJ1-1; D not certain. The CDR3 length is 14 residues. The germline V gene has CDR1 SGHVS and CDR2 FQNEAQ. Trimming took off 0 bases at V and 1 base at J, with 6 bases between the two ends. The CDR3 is CASSLARENTEAFF. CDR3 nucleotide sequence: TGTGCCAGCAGCTTAGCGAGGGAGAACACTGAAGCTTTCTTT.

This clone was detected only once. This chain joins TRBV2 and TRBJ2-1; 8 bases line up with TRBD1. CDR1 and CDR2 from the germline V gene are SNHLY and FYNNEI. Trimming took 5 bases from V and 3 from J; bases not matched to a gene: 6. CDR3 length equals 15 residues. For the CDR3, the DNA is TGTGCCAGCAGTCCGACAGGGGTGGGCTACAATGAGCAGTTCTTC. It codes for CASSPTGVGYNEQFF. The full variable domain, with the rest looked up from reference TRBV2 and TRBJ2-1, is EPEVTQTPSHQVTQMGQEVILRCVPISNHLYFYWYRQILGQKVEFLVSFYNNEISEKSEIFDDQFSVERPDGSNFTLKIRSTKLEDSAMYFCASSPTGVGYNEQFFGPGTRLTVL.

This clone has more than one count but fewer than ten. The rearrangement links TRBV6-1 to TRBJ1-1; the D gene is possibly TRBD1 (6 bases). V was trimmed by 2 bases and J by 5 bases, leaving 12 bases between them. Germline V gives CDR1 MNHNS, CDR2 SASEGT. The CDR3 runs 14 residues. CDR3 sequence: CASSESWTATEAFF. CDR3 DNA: TGTGCCAGCAGTGAATCCTGGACAGCAACTGAAGCTTTCTTT.

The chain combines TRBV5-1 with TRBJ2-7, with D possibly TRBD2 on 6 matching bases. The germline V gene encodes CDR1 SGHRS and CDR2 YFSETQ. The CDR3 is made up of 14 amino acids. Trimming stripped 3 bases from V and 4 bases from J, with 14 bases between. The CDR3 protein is CASSSAGTRYEQYF. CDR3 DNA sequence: TGCGCCAGCAGCTCGGCGGGGACCCGTTACGAGCAGTACTTC. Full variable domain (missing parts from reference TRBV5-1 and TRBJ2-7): KAGVTQTPRYLIKTRGQQVTLSCSPISGHRSVSWYQQTPGQGLQFLFEYFSETQRNKGNFPGRFSGRQFSNSRSEMNVSTLELGDSALYLCASSSAGTRYEQYFGPGTRLTVT.

CDR3 bases: TGTGCCAGCAGTGGTCGGGACTGGGCCTATGGCTACACCTTC. Amino acid sequence: CASSGRDWAYGYTF. This rearrangement joins TRBV6-5 to TRBJ1-2, with a tentative D call TRBD1 (5 bases). V was shortened by 5 bases and J by 4 bases, with 14 bases between the two germline ends. The CDR3 contains 14 residues. Germline V gene data show CDR1 as MNHEY and CDR2 as SVGAGI.

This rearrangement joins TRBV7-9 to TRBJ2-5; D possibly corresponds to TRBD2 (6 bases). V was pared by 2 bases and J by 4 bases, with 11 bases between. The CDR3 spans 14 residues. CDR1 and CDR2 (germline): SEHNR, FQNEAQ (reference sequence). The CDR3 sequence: CASSLSGFGETQYF. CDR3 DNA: TGTGCCAGCAGCTTAAGCGGGTTCGGAGAGACCCAGTACTTC.

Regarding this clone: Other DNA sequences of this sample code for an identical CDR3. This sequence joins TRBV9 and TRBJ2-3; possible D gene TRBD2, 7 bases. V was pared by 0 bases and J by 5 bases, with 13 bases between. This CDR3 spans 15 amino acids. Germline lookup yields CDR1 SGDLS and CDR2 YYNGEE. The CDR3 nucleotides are TGTGCCAGCAGCGTAGTCGGGGGGCGGGGAGATACGCAGTATTTT. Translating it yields CASSVVGGRGDTQYF.

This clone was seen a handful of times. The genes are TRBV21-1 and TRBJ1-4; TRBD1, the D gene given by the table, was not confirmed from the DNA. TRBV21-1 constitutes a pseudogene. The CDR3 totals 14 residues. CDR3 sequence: CASSRTETNEKLFF. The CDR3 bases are TGTGCCAGCAGTCGGACAGAAACTAATGAAAAACTGTTTTTT.

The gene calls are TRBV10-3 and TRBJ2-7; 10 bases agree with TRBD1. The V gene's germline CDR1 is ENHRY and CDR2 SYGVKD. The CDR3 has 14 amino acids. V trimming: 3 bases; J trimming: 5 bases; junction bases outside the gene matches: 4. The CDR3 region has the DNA TGTGCCATCAGTGAAAGACAGGGGGCCGACGAGCAGTACTTC. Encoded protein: CAISERQGADEQYF.

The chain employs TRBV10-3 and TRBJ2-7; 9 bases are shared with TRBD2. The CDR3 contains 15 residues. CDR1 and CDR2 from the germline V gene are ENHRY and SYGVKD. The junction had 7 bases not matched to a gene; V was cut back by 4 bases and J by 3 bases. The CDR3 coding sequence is TGTGCCATCAGTGTATCAGCGGGGGGCCTCTACGAGCAGTACTTC. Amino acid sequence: CAISVSAGGLYEQYF.

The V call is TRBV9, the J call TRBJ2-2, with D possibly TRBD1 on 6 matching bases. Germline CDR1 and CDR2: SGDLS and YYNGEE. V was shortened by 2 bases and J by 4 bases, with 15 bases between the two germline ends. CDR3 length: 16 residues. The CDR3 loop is CASSVEDRWGTGELFF. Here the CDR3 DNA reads TGTGCCAGCAGCGTTGAAGACAGGTGGGGCACCGGGGAGCTGTTTTTT.

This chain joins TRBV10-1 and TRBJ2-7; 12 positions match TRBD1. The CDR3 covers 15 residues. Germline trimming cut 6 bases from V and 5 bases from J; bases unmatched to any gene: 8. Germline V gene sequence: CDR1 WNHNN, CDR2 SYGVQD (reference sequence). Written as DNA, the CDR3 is TGCGCCAGCAGCAAAGCGGGACAGGGGGCAAACGAGCAGTACTTC. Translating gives CASSKAGQGANEQYF.

The CDR3 DNA reads as TGTGCCAGCAGCCGAATGGGCAGGCCCGGGACCCAGTACTTC. Translating gives CASSRMGRPGTQYF. The V call is TRBV13, the J call TRBJ2-5; D not resolved. The CDR3 has 14 amino acids. Per germline, CDR1 PRHDT and CDR2 FYEKMQ (reference sequence). V lost 5 bases, J lost 7 bases, and 17 bases lay in between.

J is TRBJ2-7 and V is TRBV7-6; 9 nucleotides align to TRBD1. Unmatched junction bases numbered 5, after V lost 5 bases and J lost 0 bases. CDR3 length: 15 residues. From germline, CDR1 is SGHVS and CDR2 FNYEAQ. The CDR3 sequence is CASSRGQGSSYEQYF. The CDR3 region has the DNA TGTGCCAGCAGCAGGGGACAGGGAAGCTCCTACGAGCAGTACTTC.